The 8 T cell receptor beta chains in this list originate from one sample, sequenced in a study of blood T cell repertoires in COVID-19 (dated by TCRdb to between 2020 and 2021). Receptors were amplified or captured by the immunoSEQ multiplex PCR assay. What TCRdb holds here is the immuneACCESS table cut down to in-frame rearrangements. Part of the clones is not present; checked against another copy, under half of the missing clones reflect an unresolved V gene, and the others are unexplained. The sample table holds around 99,000 clones, of which 90% were seen once. Over 4.5% of the sample rests with the top ten. The sample taken for sequencing was peripheral blood. The source of these receptors is a man aged 45 to 65 with acute or convalescent COVID-19.

The chain has TRBV15 and TRBJ2-7; possible D gene TRBD2, 6 bases. V lost 5 bases, J lost 0 bases, and 11 bases lay in between. There are 14 residues in the CDR3. Germline-derived CDR1 and CDR2 are LNHNV and YYDKDF (reference sequence). This chain's CDR3 is CATSAGLISYEQYF. CDR3 sequence (DNA): TGTGCCACCAGCGCGGGACTGATCTCCTACGAGCAGTACTTC.

The J gene is TRBJ2-5, the V gene TRBV12-3 or TRBV12-4; D might be TRBD2 (6 bases). The CDR3 runs 13 residues. Trimming took off 3 bases at V and 5 bases at J, with 10 bases between the two ends. CDR3 protein: CASSFGGVETQYF. Written as DNA, the CDR3 is TGTGCCAGCAGTTTTGGAGGGGTGGAGACCCAGTACTTC.

The genes are TRBV20-1 and TRBJ2-1; 8 bases align to TRBD2. CDR3 length: 15 amino acids. After removal of 3 bases from V and 6 bases from J, the junction contained 10 bases not matched to a gene. CDR1 DFQATT and CDR2 SNEGSKA come from the germline V gene (reference sequence). Here the CDR3 reads CSASYAGGWGNEQFF. The DNA for the CDR3 is TGCAGTGCTAGTTATGCGGGAGGATGGGGCAATGAGCAGTTCTTC.

This chain connects TRBV30 to TRBJ1-2; the match to TRBD1 covers 10 bases. Per the germline V gene, CDR1 is GTSNPN and CDR2 is SVGIG (reference sequence). The CDR3 consists of 15 residues. J was trimmed by 3 bases and V by 5 bases; bases with no gene match: 9. This CDR3 is CAWSGQGTGYYGYTF. The CDR3 DNA reads TGTGCCTGGTCGGGACAGGGGACGGGGTACTATGGCTACACCTTC.

The V gene is TRBV6-1, the J gene TRBJ2-7; the D gene is possibly TRBD1 (6 bases). Germline V lookup: CDR1 MNHNS, CDR2 SASEGT. The V and J ends lost 2 bases and 6 bases respectively, with 11 bases between them. The CDR3 totals 13 residues. The CDR3 region is CASSEISGVEQYF. CDR3 DNA: TGTGCCAGCAGTGAAATTTCAGGGGTCGAGCAGTACTTC.

The V call is TRBV7-9, the J call TRBJ1-6; possibly TRBD1 for D (5 bases). Looked up from germline, CDR1 is SEHNR and CDR2 is FQNEAQ (reference sequence). This CDR3 spans 14 amino acids. V lost 2 bases to trimming and J lost 9 bases, with 11 bases between them. For the CDR3, the DNA is TGTGCCAGCAGCTTAAATGGGGGGGGTTCACCCCTCCACTTT. Translated, it gives CASSLNGGGSPLHF. Full variable domain (remainder filled in from reference TRBV7-9 and TRBJ1-6): DTGVSQNPRHKITKRGQNVTFRCDPISEHNRLYWYRQTLGQGPEFLTYFQNEAQLEKSRLLSDRFSAERPKGSFSTLEIQRTEQGDSAMYLCASSLNGGGSPLHFGNGTRLTVT.

The CDR3 sequence: CASSPRGQGIYEQYF. The CDR3 region has the DNA TGTGCCAGCAGTCCCCGGGGACAGGGGATCTACGAGCAGTACTTC. V gene TRBV27 combines with J gene TRBJ2-7, with 10 positions matching TRBD1. Germline V gene sequence: CDR1 MNHEY, CDR2 SMNVEV (reference sequence). This CDR3 is built from 15 residues. Germline trimming cut 5 bases from V and 3 bases from J; bases unmatched to any gene: 7.

The V and J genes are TRBV11-2 and TRBJ2-7; a possible D gene is TRBD1 (6 bases). The CDR3 is 13 amino acids. Germline values: CDR1 SGHAT, CDR2 FQNNGV. The germline V and J ends were trimmed by 5 bases and 7 bases, with 15 bases remaining between them. DNA for the CDR3: TGTGCCAGCAGCCCCGGGACACATTCTGAGCAGTACTTC. Encoded protein: CASSPGTHSEQYF.